The T cell receptor beta chain under discussion was sequenced for a study of early T cells in non-severe SARS-CoV-2 infection. Findings and limits, study-wide: Clonotype matching in VDJdb favored anti-spike CD8 responses and did not capture private and CD4 specificities.

Individual cDNA molecules received unique molecular identifiers during library preparation. TCRdb reprocessed the 5' RACE reads with MiXCR, giving one entry per CDR3 protein. Of approximately 97,000 distinct CDR3 sequences in the sample, 9.5% to 12% were seen once. Germline CDR1 reads SGDLS; CDR2 reads YYNGEE. The ends were cut back, 0 bases at V and 2 bases at J, with 11 bases in the middle. The CDR3 length is 15 residues. As to this clonotype: As yet, its antigen is unknown.

This specimen consisted of whole blood, obtained at baseline. The TCR sequence derives from an adult who was a healthcare worker with PCR-confirmed SARS-CoV-2 infection or an uninfected control (not recorded which). The chain recombines TRBV9 with TRBJ2-5; D possibly matches TRBD1 or TRBD2 (5 bases each). As DNA, the CDR3 is TGTGCCAGCAGCGTAGTAGGGACCCCTCAAGAGACCCAGTACTTC. Its protein is CASSVVGTPQETQYF.